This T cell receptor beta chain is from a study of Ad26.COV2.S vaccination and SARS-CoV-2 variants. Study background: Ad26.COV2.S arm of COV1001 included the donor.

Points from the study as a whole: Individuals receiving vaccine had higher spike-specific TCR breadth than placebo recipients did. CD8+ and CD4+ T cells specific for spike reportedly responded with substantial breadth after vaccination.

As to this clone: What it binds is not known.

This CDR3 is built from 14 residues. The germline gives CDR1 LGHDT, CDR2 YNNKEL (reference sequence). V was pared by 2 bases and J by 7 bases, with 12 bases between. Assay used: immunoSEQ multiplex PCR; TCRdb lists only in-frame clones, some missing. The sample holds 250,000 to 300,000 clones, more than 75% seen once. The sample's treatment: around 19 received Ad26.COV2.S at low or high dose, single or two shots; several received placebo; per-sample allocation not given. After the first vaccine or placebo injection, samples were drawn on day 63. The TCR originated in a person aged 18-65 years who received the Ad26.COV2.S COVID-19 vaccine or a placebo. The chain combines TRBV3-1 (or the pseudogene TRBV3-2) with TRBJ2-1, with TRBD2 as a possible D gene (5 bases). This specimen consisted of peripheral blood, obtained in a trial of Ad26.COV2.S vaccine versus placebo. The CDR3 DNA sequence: TGTGCCAGCAGCCAACAACTAGATTCTAATGAGCAGTTCTTC. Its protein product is CASSQQLDSNEQFF.